This TCR beta chain was sequenced for a study of blood T cell repertoires in COVID-19. Across the whole study: The study drew acute and convalescent COVID-19 samples from the United States, Italy and Spain. T cells, B-cell-depleted T cells, or PBMCs supplied cDNA or gDNA.

Germline loops: CDR1 SGDLS, CDR2 YYNGEE. CDR3 size: 14 residues. The V segment lost 0 bases and the J segment 4 bases; nucleotides outside the gene matches: 2. Methods used by the authors: Reference gene primers were amplified, and this amplification served to estimate nucleated cell counts. TCRdb keeps only in-frame clones here, not all; method: immunoSEQ multiplex PCR. D and trimming were read from the DNA, whereas the V and J calls and clone size are those reported in that table. Among fewer than 250,000 clones, around 83% were seen once, and the ten largest hold 7.4%. J is TRBJ1-2 and V is TRBV9; TRBD1 agrees at 8 bases. The TCR originated in a woman between 45 and 65 years old with acute or convalescent COVID-19. The source material was peripheral blood. CDR3 residues: CASSVGGQGYGYTF. The CDR3 bases are TGTGCCAGCAGCGTAGGCGGACAGGGCTATGGCTACACCTTC.